This T cell receptor (beta chain) was found in a study of blood T cell repertoires in COVID-19. Turning to the study itself: Specimens from acute and convalescent COVID-19 originated in the United States, Italy and Spain.

Only in-frame clones appear in the TCRdb table, and some are missing; sequencing was by immunoSEQ multiplex PCR. The table shows under 350,000 clones, with 80% to 90% occurring only once. Between the trimmed V and J ends, which lost 0 bases and 8 bases, there was a span of 16 bases. The CDR3 has 15 amino acids. The germline CDR1 and CDR2 sequences are PRHDT and FYEKMQ (reference sequence). V usage is TRBV13 and J usage is TRBJ1-2; the D gene is possibly TRBD1 (5 bases). The source material was peripheral blood. The receptor comes from a man in his forties with acute or convalescent COVID-19. The CDR3 sequence: CASSLGRTPSGGYTF. As DNA, the CDR3 is TGTGCCAGCAGCTTAGGCCGGACACCGTCGGGCGGCTACACCTTC.